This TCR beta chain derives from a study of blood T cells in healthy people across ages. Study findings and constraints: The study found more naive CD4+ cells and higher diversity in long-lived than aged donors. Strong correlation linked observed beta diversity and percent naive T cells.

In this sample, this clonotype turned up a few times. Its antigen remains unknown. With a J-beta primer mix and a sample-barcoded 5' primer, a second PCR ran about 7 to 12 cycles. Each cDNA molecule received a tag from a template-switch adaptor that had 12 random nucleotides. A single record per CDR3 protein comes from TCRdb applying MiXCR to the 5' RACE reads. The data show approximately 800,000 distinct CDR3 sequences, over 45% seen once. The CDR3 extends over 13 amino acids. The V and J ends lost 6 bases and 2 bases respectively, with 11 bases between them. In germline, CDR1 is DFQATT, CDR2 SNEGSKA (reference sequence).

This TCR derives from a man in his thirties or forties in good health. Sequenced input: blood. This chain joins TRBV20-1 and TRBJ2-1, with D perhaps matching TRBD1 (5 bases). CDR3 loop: CSAGQAPYNEQFF. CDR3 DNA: TGCAGTGCGGGGCAGGCCCCCTACAATGAGCAGTTCTTC.